These T cell receptor beta chains were read from a single sample in a study of OX40 agonist ivuxolimab in advanced cancers. Data came from immunoSEQ multiplex PCR; TCRdb stores just in-frame clones and leaves some out. This sample has tens of thousands of clones, with approximately 83% found just once. This sample comprised CD4+ or CD8+ T cells sorted from blood, obtained in a trial of the OX40 agonist ivuxolimab. The source is an adult with an advanced solid tumor such as melanoma, head and neck, liver or kidney cancer. The CDR3 runs from the conserved cysteine through the conserved F or W. Each record gives: CDR3 DNA, CDR3 protein, V gene, D gene, J gene, clone size. D genes are given only for firm matches. Size values are once, few and many counts, or a class for expanded clones, and some rows have none.

TGTGCCAGCAGTGACTCAAGTGTGGGCACTGAAGCTTTCTTT,CASSDSSVGTEAFF,TRBV6-4,.,TRBJ1-1,.
TGTGCCAGCAGTCCTAGGGGGGGCACTGAAGCTTTCTTT,CASSPRGGTEAFF,TRBV27,.,TRBJ1-1,.
TGTGCCAGCACCTATAGCGGGGGGGCCTCAGAGACCCAGTACTTC,CASTYSGGASETQYF,TRBV2,TRBD2,TRBJ2-5,.
TGCGCCAGCAGCCGGGGCAGGGAAGAGACCCAGTACTTC,CASSRGREETQYF,TRBV5-1,.,TRBJ2-5,.
TGCGCCAGCAGCCAAACCACGGGGGACGGACCCTACGAGCAGTACTTC,CASSQTTGDGPYEQYF,TRBV4-1,.,TRBJ2-7,.
TGTGCCAGCAGCTCGGCGGGTGCGAGCAATCAGCCCCAGCATTTT,CASSSAGASNQPQHF,TRBV7-9,.,TRBJ1-5,medium-sized
TGTGCCATCAGCGACGGGACAGCCTTCAATCAGCCCCAGCATTTT,CAISDGTAFNQPQHF,TRBV10-3,TRBD1,TRBJ1-5,.
TGCGCCAGCAGGCGGAAAGCGGGAGGGCCGGTTAGCACAGATACGCAGTATTTT,CASRRKAGGPVSTDTQYF,TRBV5-1,TRBD2,TRBJ2-3,.
TGTGCCAGCAGCTTGAGTTCCCCAGGGAACACTGAAGCTTTCTTT,CASSLSSPGNTEAFF,TRBV5-4,.,TRBJ1-1,.
TGTGCCAGCAATCAGGGGTTCAATCAGCCCCAGCATTTT,CASNQGFNQPQHF,TRBV6-5,.,TRBJ1-5,.
TGTGCCAGCAGCTTAGTAGGGGCCTACAATGAGCAGTTCTTC,CASSLVGAYNEQFF,TRBV7-6,.,TRBJ2-1,few
TGTGCCAGCAGGAGGACCCCGAACACTGAAGCTTTCTTT,CASRRTPNTEAFF,TRBV6-1,.,TRBJ1-1,.
TGTGCCAGCAGTCACGGAGGGACTGAAGCTTTCTTT,CASSHGGTEAFF,TRBV14,.,TRBJ1-1,.
TGTGCCAGCAGCTTGGGACTAGGGTACAATGAGCAGTTCTTC,CASSLGLGYNEQFF,TRBV7-3,TRBD2,TRBJ2-1,.
TGTGCCAGCAGTACCCGGACAGGGCGGAACACCGGGGAGCTGTTTTTT,CASSTRTGRNTGELFF,TRBV28,TRBD1,TRBJ2-2,.
TGTGCCAGCAGTGAAAGGGTGGCAGGGTCCACCTTC,CASSERVAGSTF,TRBV2,.,TRBJ1-2,.
TGTGCCAGCAGTTTATTTGGCGATGGCTACACCTTC,CASSLFGDGYTF,TRBV27,.,TRBJ1-2,.
TGTGCCAGCAGCTCCTGGGACAGTTCTTATGAGCAGTTCTTC,CASSSWDSSYEQFF,TRBV5-8,TRBD1,TRBJ2-1,.
TGTGCCAGCAGTTTTTCGGGACTAAAGCAGTACTTC,CASSFSGLKQYF,TRBV28,TRBD2,TRBJ2-7,few
TGTGCCAGCAGCCCCACCTGGGATCCCCACACCTTC,CASSPTWDPHTF,TRBV9,.,TRBJ1-2,.